Shown below are 31 T cell receptor beta chains from a single sample sequenced in a study of shared clonotypes between healthy human individuals (dated by TCRdb to about 2020). Libraries were prepared through the immunoSEQ multiplex PCR assay. The immuneACCESS repertoire file appears here via TCRdb, limited to in-frame rearrangements. These files lack a portion of the clones; in checked studies, under half of the deficit traces to unresolved V genes, and the cause of the others is not known. This sample gives about 800,000 clones in total; approximately 96% of them show up just once. The ten most abundant clones make up around 0.21% of the sample. CD8 naive samples were CD45RO-negative cells positively selected for CCR7, giving a CD45RA+CCR7+ population that excluded TemRA cells. Sequencing was carried out using naive CD8+ T cells sorted from blood. What this sample's cell subset or site label stands for: CD45RA+CCR7+. The receptors derive from a man aged 25 to 45 in good health.

The chain recombines TRBV7-8 with TRBJ2-7, with 7 bases lining up with TRBD1. V lost 8 bases to trimming and J lost 2 bases; unmatched junction nucleotides: 9. The CDR3 extends over 14 amino acids. Germline V lookup: CDR1 SGHVS, CDR2 FQNEAQ. Here the CDR3 reads CASGQQGRPYEQYF. For the CDR3, the DNA is TGTGCCAGCGGTCAACAGGGGAGACCCTACGAGCAGTACTTC.

The table lists this clone with a count of one. The limits of the CDR3 on the DNA are not certain, so only TCRdb's listed CDR3 is given. V is TRBV11-2 and J is TRBJ2-1; TRBD2, the D gene given by the table, was not confirmed from the DNA. From its first to its last residue, the CDR3 has 13 amino acids. In germline, CDR1 is SGHAT, CDR2 FQNNGV. This chain's CDR3 is CASSFGSGTIFFF.

The chain is built from TRBV12-5 and TRBJ2-1, with 11 nucleotides matching TRBD2. V gave up 4 bases and J gave up 4 bases; unmatched junction bases: 3. The CDR3 is 15 amino acids. Germline CDR1 LGHNT, CDR2 FRNRAP. The CDR3 reads CASGSGLAEYNEQFF. CDR3 DNA: TGTGCTAGTGGTTCGGGACTAGCGGAGTACAATGAGCAGTTCTTC.

The V and J genes are TRBV5-1 and TRBJ1-5, with no clear D. Germline V gene sequence: CDR1 SGHRS, CDR2 YFSETQ. This CDR3 has 14 residues. V was clipped by 1 base and J by 5 bases, with 10 bases between them. The CDR3 region is CASSLYSRDQPQHF. The CDR3 DNA reads as TGCGCCAGCAGCTTGTATAGTCGGGATCAGCCCCAGCATTTT.

This sequence joins TRBV29-1 and TRBJ1-1; 8 bases line up with TRBD1. The trim removed 7 bases at V and 11 bases at J, leaving 9 bases unmatched. This CDR3 region has 11 residues. CDR1 SQVTM and CDR2 ANQGSEA come from the germline V gene. CDR3 sequence: CSAFTGTGAFF. CDR3 sequence (DNA): TGCAGCGCCTTTACCGGGACAGGCGCTTTCTTT. Using reference TRBV29-1 and TRBJ1-1 for the parts outside the CDR3, the full variable domain is SAVISQKPSRDICQRGTSLTIQCQVDSQVTMMFWYRQQPGQSLTLIATANQGSEATYESGFVIDKFPISRPNLTFSTLTVSNMSPEDSSIYLCSAFTGTGAFFGQGTRLTVV.

This chain joins TRBV5-1 and TRBJ2-1; 8 bases are shared with TRBD2. Germline CDR1 reads SGHRS; CDR2 reads YFSETQ. This CDR3 comprises 15 residues. V shed 0 bases and J 6 bases; nucleotides not matched to a gene: 5. CDR3 protein: CASSLVVSGINEQFF. The CDR3 DNA reads as TGCGCCAGCAGCTTGGTAGTTAGCGGGATCAATGAGCAGTTCTTC.

The genes are TRBV15 and TRBJ1-4; unclear D gene. V was shortened by 0 bases and J by 8 bases, with 4 bases between the two germline ends. The length of the CDR3 is 12 residues. Germline V CDR1 and CDR2: LNHNV, YYDKDF (reference sequence). The CDR3 bases are TGTGCCACCAGCAGAGATTTCGAAAAACTGTTTTTT. Translation: CATSRDFEKLFF.

V is TRBV18 and J is TRBJ2-1, with unresolved D. Trimming removed 3 bases from V and 6 bases from J, with 6 bases in between. Germline CDR1 is KGHSH and CDR2 is LQKENI. This CDR3 contains 12 residues. The CDR3 DNA reads as TGTGCCAGCTCACCCATCAGCAATGAGCAGTTCTTC. It specifies CASSPISNEQFF.

The J gene is TRBJ1-2, the V gene TRBV11-2; 7 nucleotides match TRBD1. The CDR3 is 12 residues long. Per germline, CDR1 SGHAT and CDR2 FQNNGV. The V segment lost 6 bases and the J segment 3 bases; nucleotides outside the gene matches: 1. For the CDR3, the DNA is TGTGCCAGCAGTGGACAGGACTATGGCTACACCTTC. This gives the protein CASSGQDYGYTF. Full variable domain (outside the CDR3, taken from reference TRBV11-2 and TRBJ1-2): EAGVAQSPRYKIIEKRQSVAFWCNPISGHATLYWYQQILGQGPKLLIQFQNNGVVDDSQLPKDRFSAERLKGVDSTLKIQPAKLEDSAVYLCASSGQDYGYTFGSGTRLTVV.

V and J are TRBV6-1 and TRBJ2-2; D call uncertain. Between the trimmed V and J ends, which lost 0 bases and 2 bases, there was a span of 7 bases. Germline CDR1 and CDR2: MNHNS and SASEGT. The CDR3 contains 15 residues. The CDR3 DNA follows: TGTGCCAGCAGTGAAGCGGTGGGAAACACCGGGGAGCTGTTTTTT. It is translated as CASSEAVGNTGELFF.

The chain carries TRBV5-1 and TRBJ2-7; 7 bases are a match to TRBD2. The CDR3 is 15 amino acids. The junction had 7 bases not matched to a gene; V was cut back by 0 bases and J by 4 bases. The germline CDR1 and CDR2 sequences are SGHRS and YFSETQ. The CDR3 bases are TGCGCCAGCAGCTTGGAGACTAGCATCCTGTACGAGCAGTACTTC. This encodes CASSLETSILYEQYF.

The chain has TRBV7-8 and TRBJ2-3, with 12 bases fitting TRBD1. CDR1 and CDR2 (germline): SGHVS, FQNEAQ. The V gene end was trimmed by 2 bases and the J gene end by 2 bases; junction bases not matched to a gene: 14. The CDR3 consists of 20 residues. The CDR3 sequence: CASSLPGQGASNNPTDTQYF. The CDR3 region has the DNA TGTGCCAGCAGCTTACCGGGACAGGGGGCGTCAAATAACCCCACAGATACGCAGTATTTT.

The chain links TRBV6-1 to TRBJ2-7; a weak D match, TRBD1 (5 bases). The CDR3 extends over 14 amino acids. The V end lost 1 base, the J end lost 2 bases, and 9 bases lay between the germline ends. CDR1 and CDR2 from the germline V gene are MNHNS and SASEGT. In DNA, the CDR3 is TGTGCCAGCAGTGAAGTGGGGCATGCCTACGAGCAGTACTTC. Amino acid sequence: CASSEVGHAYEQYF.

The chain carries TRBV28 and TRBJ2-3, with TRBD1 matching over 12 bases. Germline CDR1 and CDR2: MDHEN and SYDVKM. This CDR3 has 16 amino acids. The J segment lost 4 bases and the V segment lost 3 bases, leaving 5 bases of the junction unmatched. CDR3 protein: CASSLLGQGAADTQYF. CDR3 sequence (DNA): TGTGCCAGCAGTTTGCTGGGACAGGGGGCGGCAGATACGCAGTATTTT.

The chain uses TRBV7-8 and TRBJ2-7, with 9 bases that match TRBD1. The ends lost 2 bases at V and 3 bases at J; junction bases unmatched: 5. Germline CDR1 SGHVS, CDR2 FQNEAQ. The CDR3 totals 15 residues. In DNA, the CDR3 is TGTGCCAGCAGCTTACCCGGGACAGGGATCTACGAGCAGTACTTC. This encodes CASSLPGTGIYEQYF.

The V and J genes are TRBV29-1 and TRBJ2-1, with 8 bases fitting TRBD2. CDR1 SQVTM and CDR2 ANQGSEA come from the germline V gene. The junction had 10 bases not matched to a gene; V was cut back by 4 bases and J by 2 bases. This CDR3 is built from 16 residues. CDR3 sequence reads: CSVVGTPGLAYNEQFF. The CDR3 coding sequence is TGCAGCGTTGTAGGGACACCGGGACTAGCCTACAATGAGCAGTTCTTC.

The rearrangement joins TRBV29-1 to TRBJ2-5; either TRBD1 or TRBD2 may fit D (5 bases each). The CDR3 spans 12 residues. Trimming removed 7 bases at V and 2 bases at J, with 11 bases between. Germline V lookup: CDR1 SQVTM, CDR2 ANQGSEA. CDR3 sequence reads: CSEGRSQETQYF. In DNA form, the CDR3 reads TGCAGCGAGGGACGGTCTCAAGAGACCCAGTACTTC.

The rearrangement joins TRBV29-1 to TRBJ2-7; 13 bases are shared with TRBD2. J was trimmed by 7 bases and V by 7 bases; bases with no gene match: 7. The CDR3 consists of 13 residues. CDR1 and CDR2 from the germline V gene are SQVTM and ANQGSEA. The DNA for the CDR3 is TGCAGCGGGGAACTAGCGGGAGGGAAAGAGCAGTACTTC. Translating gives CSGELAGGKEQYF.

The rearrangement joins TRBV5-6 to TRBJ1-2, with 9 bases identical to TRBD1. The CDR3 runs to 13 residues. Germline V CDR1 and CDR2: SGHDT, YYEEEE. The J segment lost 5 bases and the V segment lost 4 bases, leaving 3 bases of the junction unmatched. The DNA for the CDR3 is TGTGCCAGCAGCCAAGGACAGGGGTATGGCTACACCTTC. As protein: CASSQGQGYGYTF. Combining the CDR3 with reference TRBV5-6 and TRBJ1-2 gives the whole variable domain DAGVTQSPTHLIKTRGQQVTLRCSPKSGHDTVSWYQQALGQGPQFIFQYYEEEERQRGNFPDRFSGHQFPNYSSELNVNALLLGDSALYLCASSQGQGYGYTFGSGTRLTVV.

The V and J genes are TRBV7-3 and TRBJ2-3, with 8 bases lining up with TRBD2. Germline assignment: CDR1 SGHTA and CDR2 FQGTGA. Germline trimming cut 4 bases from V and 2 bases from J; bases unmatched to any gene: 5. This CDR3 has 15 amino acids. The CDR3 DNA follows: TGTGCCAGCAGCTCCACGGGGGGGATCACAGATACGCAGTATTTT. It is translated as CASSSTGGITDTQYF.

The V gene is TRBV5-1, the J gene TRBJ2-7, with TRBD1 matching 8 bases. The V segment lost 0 bases and the J segment 3 bases; nucleotides outside the gene matches: 8. CDR3 size: 16 residues. Germline CDR1 reads SGHRS; CDR2 reads YFSETQ. The CDR3: CASSLEGTGGSYEQYF. CDR3 sequence (DNA): TGCGCCAGCAGCTTGGAAGGGACAGGAGGCAGCTACGAGCAGTACTTC.

The rearrangement uses TRBV5-4 and TRBJ2-7; no clear D. The CDR3 loop spans 11 amino acids. From germline, CDR1 is SGHNT and CDR2 YYREEE (reference sequence). V lost 2 bases and J lost 3, with 3 bases in between. CDR3 bases: TGTGCCAGCAGCTTAAACTACGAGCAGTACTTC. Protein sequence: CASSLNYEQYF.

V gene TRBV2 combines with J gene TRBJ1-2; 7 bases are shared with TRBD1. With 3 bases clipped from V and 2 bases from J, the junction kept 6 bases outside the gene matches. Germline V gene sequence: CDR1 SNHLY, CDR2 FYNNEI. This CDR3 region has 15 residues. This CDR3 reads CASSEAPGQNYGYTF. CDR3 sequence (DNA): TGTGCCAGCAGTGAGGCGCCGGGACAGAACTATGGCTACACCTTC.

This clone has just one count. Here the CDR3 DNA reads TGTGCCATCAGTGAGTCTTTCGAAAGGGGGAGCACAGATACGCAGTATTTT. Residues: CAISESFERGSTDTQYF. The chain recombines TRBV10-3 with TRBJ2-3, with D maybe TRBD1 (6 bases). Trimming took 0 bases from V and 0 from J, leaving 13 bases between them. This CDR3 comprises 17 residues. Germline V lookup: CDR1 ENHRY, CDR2 SYGVKD.

This clone was detected only once. J is TRBJ2-7 and V is TRBV14; 11 nucleotides agree with TRBD2. The CDR3 has 15 residues. Trimming cost V 1 base and J 6 bases; bases outside gene matches: 5. Germline assignment: CDR1 SGHDN and CDR2 FVKESK. This chain's CDR3 is CASSQAQTSGTEQYF. As DNA, the CDR3 is TGTGCCAGCAGCCAAGCCCAGACTAGCGGGACCGAGCAGTACTTC.

As DNA, the CDR3 is TGTGCCAGCAGCTTAGGCCCAGGGTCTGGAAACACCATATATTTT. Amino acid sequence: CASSLGPGSGNTIYF. V is TRBV7-8 and J is TRBJ1-3; tentative D call: TRBD1 (5 bases). V gave up 1 base and J gave up 1 base, with 8 bases separating them. CDR3 length: 15 residues. Germline CDR1 is SGHVS and CDR2 is FQNEAQ.

The chain recombines TRBV27 with TRBJ2-7; TRBD2 aligns across 10 bases. The CDR3 length is 15 residues. Germline loops: CDR1 MNHEY, CDR2 SMNVEV (reference sequence). V gave up 5 bases and J gave up 7 bases; unmatched junction bases: 11. CDR3 nucleotide sequence: TGTGCCAGCAGTCTGCTAGCGGGAGTTCTAGGGGAGCAGTACTTC. It translates to CASSLLAGVLGEQYF.

This clone was recorded only once. The chain combines TRBV7-2 with TRBJ2-3, with TRBD2 as a possible D gene (5 bases). The CDR3 loop spans 14 amino acids. Trimming removed 4 bases at V and 6 bases at J, with 14 bases between. Per germline, CDR1 SGHTA and CDR2 FQGNSA. CDR3 nucleotide sequence: TGTGCCAGCAGCTCCCTTCAGGTAGCGGATACGCAGTATTTT. Translated: CASSSLQVADTQYF.

The chain links TRBV29-1 to TRBJ2-3, with no clear D. The CDR3 runs to 15 residues. Germline V lookup: CDR1 SQVTM, CDR2 ANQGSEA. V was cut by 3 bases and J by 4 bases, with 17 bases left in between. The CDR3 bases are TGCAGCGTTGAGGGCTGGGAAGTCACGGCAGATACGCAGTATTTT. Its translation is CSVEGWEVTADTQYF.

The chain recombines TRBV4-1 with TRBJ2-1; 9 positions agree with TRBD2. The CDR3 is made up of 16 amino acids. Per the germline V gene, CDR1 is MGHRA and CDR2 is YSYEKL. Trimming took 4 bases from V and 5 from J; bases not matched to a gene: 9. As DNA, the CDR3 is TGCGCCAGCAGCCCCCGTTGGACTAGCGTGAACAATGAGCAGTTCTTC. Amino acid sequence: CASSPRWTSVNNEQFF.

This clone was picked up one time. The chain recombines TRBV5-4 with TRBJ2-7, with 14 bases lining up with TRBD2. The length of the CDR3 is 14 residues. V lost 4 bases and J lost 6; bases outside the gene matches: 3. The V gene's germline CDR1 is SGHNT and CDR2 YYREEE (reference sequence). The CDR3 region is CASSPGLAGAEQYF. CDR3 DNA: TGTGCCAGCAGCCCGGGACTAGCGGGAGCCGAGCAGTACTTC.